A single sample is the source of the 23 T cell receptor beta chains below, sequenced in a study of vaccination effects on CD4 cells after COVID-19. Antigen-specific CD4+ T cells were expanded (with viral peptide pools) by the ViraFEST assay ahead of sequencing. At the end of 9 to 11 days of culture, CD4+ T cells were isolated. This person's SARS-CoV-2 infection, confirmed by PCR, occurred between March and December 2020. Their target antigens are unknown. The method was immunoSEQ multiplex PCR; TCRdb's version includes in-frame clones alone and lacks a portion of them. The top ten hold 4.5% to 7% of the sample, which has under 60,000 clones, roughly three quarters seen once. Source: CD4+ T cells from PBMCs cultured with HIV peptides, taken before COVID-19 vaccination. Subset described: HIV-1 Nef peptide pool negative control/reference culture. The source of these receptors is a human donor who had a prior SARS-CoV-2 infection.

The chain combines TRBV9 with TRBJ2-1, with TRBD2 matching 7 bases. CDR3 length: 15 amino acids. V lost 4 bases and J lost 2; bases outside the gene matches: 6. Germline assignment: CDR1 SGDLS and CDR2 YYNGEE. CDR3 DNA sequence: TGTGCCAGCAGCCCAATGGGGGGGACCTACAATGAGCAGTTCTTC. Encoded protein: CASSPMGGTYNEQFF.

In its sample, this clone was seen once. The rearrangement joins TRBV12-3 or TRBV12-4 to TRBJ2-5; no firm D call. The CDR3 is 12 amino acids. V was clipped by 6 bases and J by 4 bases, with 9 bases between them. In DNA form, the CDR3 reads TGTGCCAGCAGCGGACCTGGAGAGACCCAGTACTTC. Amino acids: CASSGPGETQYF.

The chain is built from TRBV5-1 and TRBJ2-7; TRBD1 aligns across 7 bases. Germline lookup yields CDR1 SGHRS and CDR2 YFSETQ. The CDR3 consists of 14 residues. The ends lost 1 base at V and 2 bases at J; junction bases unmatched: 3. The chain's CDR3 is CASSLTGEPYEQYF. The CDR3 DNA reads TGCGCCAGCAGCTTGACAGGGGAACCCTACGAGCAGTACTTC.

V is TRBV6-5 and J is TRBJ1-1; TRBD1 is a possible D gene (5 bases). The CDR3 runs to 14 residues. V lost 8 bases, J lost 5 bases, and 18 bases lay in between. CDR1 and CDR2 from the germline V gene are MNHEY and SVGAGI. In nucleotides, the CDR3 is TGTGCCAGCTCCCGCGGGGGGTGGGGAACTGAAGCTTTCTTT. Translating it yields CASSRGGWGTEAFF.

The chain carries TRBV9 and TRBJ2-3, with TRBD2 identical over 14 bases. The CDR3 contains 14 residues. With V trimmed by 7 bases and J by 5 bases, 3 bases remained unmatched. CDR1 is SGDLS, CDR2 YYNGEE, per germline. CDR3 region: CASGTSGSLDTQYF. Here the CDR3 DNA reads TGTGCCAGCGGGACTAGCGGGAGCTTAGATACGCAGTATTTT.

The chain links TRBV4-3 to TRBJ2-7; tentative D call: TRBD1 (5 bases). The CDR3 consists of 15 residues. V lost 0 bases to trimming and J lost 3 bases, with 12 bases between them. Germline lookup yields CDR1 LGHNA and CDR2 YSLEER. This chain's CDR3 is CASSQDHWGSYEQYF. CDR3 in DNA: TGCGCCAGCAGCCAAGATCACTGGGGCAGCTACGAGCAGTACTTC.

The chain uses TRBV5-5 and TRBJ2-7, with a tentative D call TRBD1 (5 bases). The CDR3 covers 15 residues. Germline CDR1 is SGHKS and CDR2 is YYEKEE (reference sequence). V was trimmed by 4 bases and J by 5 bases, leaving 19 bases between them. The CDR3 is CASSGMGQGSHEQYF. The CDR3 DNA is TGTGCCAGCAGCGGCATGGGGCAGGGATCCCACGAGCAGTACTTC.

The V gene is TRBV11-1, the J gene TRBJ2-3, with D perhaps TRBD1 (5 bases). The ends were cut back, 5 bases at V and 0 bases at J, with 12 bases in the middle. Germline V gene lookup returns CDR1 SGHAT and CDR2 FQDESV (reference sequence). The CDR3 runs 15 residues. The CDR3 here is CASSTRGSSTDTQYF. The CDR3 DNA reads TGTGCCAGCAGCACAAGGGGCTCTAGCACAGATACGCAGTATTTT.

The rearrangement uses TRBV5-1 and TRBJ1-6, with unresolved D. The CDR3 sequence is 15 residues long. From germline, CDR1 is SGHRS and CDR2 YFSETQ. V shed 4 bases and J shed 5 bases, with 13 bases lying between them. The CDR3 is CASSPQTGNNSPLHF. In nucleotides, the CDR3 is TGCGCCAGCAGCCCGCAGACCGGTAATAATTCACCCCTCCACTTT.

The V and J genes are TRBV7-3 and TRBJ2-7; tentative D call: TRBD2 (5 bases). The CDR3 runs 15 residues. Trimming cost V 5 bases and J 0 bases, with 14 bases left between them. CDR1 and CDR2 (germline): SGHTA, FQGTGA. CDR3 protein: CASSPMPGSSYEQYF. The CDR3 DNA reads TGTGCCAGCAGCCCCATGCCGGGAAGCTCCTACGAGCAGTACTTC.

The rearrangement joins TRBV7-8 to TRBJ1-5, with 7 bases fitting TRBD1. Trimming cost V 5 bases and J 6 bases; bases outside gene matches: 7. CDR1 and CDR2 (germline): SGHVS, FQNEAQ. This CDR3 has 14 amino acids. CDR3 nucleotide sequence: TGTGCCAGCAGCCCAACAGGGGCGAGTCAGCCCCAGCATTTT. Amino acid sequence: CASSPTGASQPQHF.

V usage is TRBV27 and J usage is TRBJ2-7; D perhaps matches TRBD2 (6 bases). Germline-derived CDR1 and CDR2 are MNHEY and SMNVEV (reference sequence). The CDR3 sequence is 14 residues long. The V and J ends lost 1 base and 10 bases respectively, with 17 bases between them. CDR3 coding DNA: TGTGCCAGCAGTTTATGGAGTGGGGGGAAGTTACAGTACTTC. It yields the protein CASSLWSGGKLQYF.

This chain links TRBV7-2 with TRBJ1-5; D possibly corresponds to TRBD1 (5 bases). The CDR3 is made up of 15 amino acids. Germline CDR1 SGHTA, CDR2 FQGNSA. Between the trimmed V and J ends, which lost 6 bases and 7 bases, there was a span of 19 bases. The CDR3 region has the DNA TGTGCCAGCAGTCCCTGGGGGGGAAGAAGGCAGCCCCAGCATTTT. Translated, it gives CASSPWGGRRQPQHF.

This clone was recorded only once. This chain links TRBV5-8 with TRBJ1-1, with D possibly TRBD1 on 6 matching bases. Looked up from germline, CDR1 is SGHTS and CDR2 is YDEGEE. Trimming left V 7 bases short and J 3 bases short, with 22 bases between. The CDR3 spans 16 residues. The CDR3 is CASGYISQGRDTEAFF. CDR3 in DNA: TGTGCCAGCGGATACATCTCACAGGGTCGGGACACTGAAGCTTTCTTT.

This clone was seen once. The rearrangement links TRBV5-6 to TRBJ2-7, with 11 bases lining up with TRBD2. Trimming at V came to 2 bases and at J to 5 bases, leaving 6 bases not matched to a gene. This CDR3 has 15 amino acids. Germline V lookup: CDR1 SGHDT, CDR2 YYEEEE. The DNA of the CDR3 is TGTGCCAGCAGCTTCCTAGCGGGAGGTCGGAACGAGCAGTACTTC. Its translation: CASSFLAGGRNEQYF.

The V and J genes are TRBV18 and TRBJ2-1, with D possibly being TRBD1 or TRBD2 (5 bases each). V was trimmed by 0 bases and J by 7 bases, leaving 10 bases between them. The CDR3 covers 14 residues. Germline CDR1 and CDR2: KGHSH and LQKENI. The chain's CDR3 is CASSPPGTPNEQFF. The CDR3 DNA sequence: TGTGCCAGCTCACCACCCGGGACGCCTAATGAGCAGTTCTTC.

This clone appeared once. J is TRBJ1-6 and V is TRBV14; the match to TRBD1 covers 8 bases. After removal of 3 bases from V and 10 bases from J, the junction contained 14 bases not matched to a gene. Germline V gene lookup returns CDR1 SGHDN and CDR2 FVKESK. The CDR3 has 17 residues. The CDR3 DNA reads as TGTGCCAGCAGCCACGCGACAGGGGTCTCATGGGGATCACCCCTCCACTTT. Protein product: CASSHATGVSWGSPLHF.

This clone was counted only a few times. The chain recombines TRBV2 with TRBJ1-2; 7 nucleotides line up with TRBD1. The J segment lost 5 bases and the V segment lost 3 bases, leaving 6 bases of the junction unmatched. The CDR3 runs to 14 residues. The V gene's germline CDR1 is SNHLY and CDR2 FYNNEI. The CDR3 coding sequence is TGTGCCAGCAGTGAGTGGCAGGGGGGTTATGGCTACACCTTC. Protein sequence: CASSEWQGGYGYTF. The whole variable domain, filled in from reference TRBV2 and TRBJ1-2, reads EPEVTQTPSHQVTQMGQEVILRCVPISNHLYFYWYRQILGQKVEFLVSFYNNEISEKSEIFDDQFSVERPDGSNFTLKIRSTKLEDSAMYFCASSEWQGGYGYTFGSGTRLTVV.

The chain joins TRBV6-2 or TRBV6-3 to TRBJ2-7; D may be TRBD2 (5 bases). The CDR3 loop spans 16 amino acids. V lost 4 bases to trimming and J lost 4 bases, with 20 bases between them. Germline V CDR1 and CDR2: MNHEY, SVGEGT. The CDR3 DNA follows: TGTGCCAGCAGTTCGGGGTTTTGGCCGTCAGTTTACGAGCAGTACTTC. This translates into CASSSGFWPSVYEQYF.

The gene calls are TRBV27 and TRBJ1-2; no definite D call. Trimming removed 4 bases from V and 2 bases from J, with 17 bases in between. Germline V CDR1 and CDR2: MNHEY, SMNVEV (reference sequence). The CDR3 is 16 residues long. The CDR3 nucleotides are TGTGCCAGCAGTTCCGTACCATATACAGCCAACTATGGCTACACCTTC. It codes for CASSSVPYTANYGYTF.

The chain has TRBV18 and TRBJ2-7, with 10 bases fitting TRBD2. The ends lost 4 bases at V and 1 base at J; junction bases unmatched: 7. The CDR3 extends over 16 amino acids. Germline V lookup: CDR1 KGHSH, CDR2 LQKENI. The CDR3 protein is CASSRSLAGASYEQYF. DNA of the CDR3: TGTGCCAGCTCACGGTCCCTAGCGGGGGCTTCCTACGAGCAGTACTTC.

CDR3 in amino acids: CASSVGGETQYF. The CDR3 DNA reads as TGTGCCAGCAGTGTAGGCGGGGAGACCCAGTACTTC. This chain connects TRBV2 to TRBJ2-5, with D maybe TRBD2 (5 bases). The CDR3 is 12 amino acids. The germline gives CDR1 SNHLY, CDR2 FYNNEI. V lost 4 bases, J lost 5 bases, and 8 bases lay in between.

The chain couples TRBV7-3 to TRBJ2-1, with TRBD2 matching 9 bases. Germline-derived CDR1 and CDR2 are SGHTA and FQGTGA. The CDR3 length is 15 residues. Trimming cost V 5 bases and J 1 base; bases outside gene matches: 3. In DNA form, the CDR3 reads TGTGCCAGCAGCATAGCGGGAGTGTCCTACAATGAGCAGTTCTTC. This codes for CASSIAGVSYNEQFF. Full variable domain (missing parts from reference TRBV7-3 and TRBJ2-1): GAGVSQTPSNKVTEKGKYVELRCDPISGHTALYWYRQSLGQGPEFLIYFQGTGAADDSGLPNDRFFAVRPEGSVSTLKIQRTERGDSAVYLCASSIAGVSYNEQFFGPGTRLTVL.